This T cell receptor beta chain was captured by sequencing in a study of post-analysis software for immune sequencing data. General study points: By F measure, strong co-clustering occurred among samples prepared in the same batch. Compared with controls, patients had more of about 5 TRBV segments, including TRBV5-6, TRBV5-1 and TRBV20-1. For normalized Chao1 diversity, multiple sclerosis patients scored significantly lower than controls did.

Unique molecular identifiers had been added to the TCR beta cDNA libraries. The yield from around 1 to 10 million T cells was roughly 500,000 cDNA molecules in total. MiXCR, run by TCRdb on the PCR reads, gives a single entry per CDR3 protein. This sample has some 890,000 distinct CDR3 sequences, with roughly half found just once. This clonotype was recorded a few times. What it recognizes is unknown. V trimming: 5 bases; J trimming: 4 bases; junction bases outside the gene matches: 16. Germline V gene data show CDR1 as DFQATT and CDR2 as SNEGSKA (reference sequence). CDR3 size: 17 residues. The clonotype comes from a girl between 5 and 17 years old with multiple sclerosis. The chain joins TRBV20-1 to TRBJ2-1; 8 bases map to TRBD2. The sequencing sample was made of blood. CDR3 amino acids: CSALAPLWLAGYNEQFF. CDR3 sequence (DNA): TGCAGTGCTCTAGCTCCCCTGTGGCTAGCGGGTTACAATGAGCAGTTCTTC.